These 5 T cell receptor beta chains were all obtained from the same sample, sequenced in a study of cytomegalovirus exposure and HLA in healthy donors. PCR used 60 Vbeta primers and 13 Jbeta primers. Libraries were prepared by immunoSEQ multiplex PCR; TCRdb keeps only in-frame clonotypes and omits some of them. Found here are 240,000 or so clones, around 81% of them singletons; the top ten hold about 8%. The sample consisted of PBMCs. All receptors come from a woman aged 55-70 years in good health and CMV-seropositive.

This clone has just a few counts. The J gene is TRBJ2-2, the V gene TRBV5-4, with D maybe TRBD2 (5 bases). Between the trimmed V and J ends, which lost 0 bases and 6 bases, there was a span of 12 bases. There are 15 residues in the CDR3. Germline CDR1 reads SGHNT; CDR2 reads YYREEE (reference sequence). CDR3 coding DNA: TGTGCCAGCAGCTTGGCCCATGCGGGCGCCGGGGAGCTGTTTTTT. This codes for CASSLAHAGAGELFF.

This clone was observed a handful of times. V gene TRBV19 combines with J gene TRBJ1-2, with D maybe TRBD1 (5 bases). Looked up from germline, CDR1 is LNHDA and CDR2 is SQIVND (reference sequence). CDR3 length: 14 residues. V was clipped by 7 bases and J by 4 bases, with 16 bases between them. The CDR3 DNA sequence: TGTGCCAGTACCATGGGGGGAACCGGCTATGGCTACACCTTC. It codes for CASTMGGTGYGYTF.

The gene calls are TRBV5-1 and TRBJ2-1, with 12 positions matching TRBD2. This CDR3 contains 15 residues. Germline trimming cut 4 bases from V and 8 bases from J; bases unmatched to any gene: 7. Germline CDR1 and CDR2: SGHRS and YFSETQ. CDR3 protein: CASSGGLAGIDEQFF. Written as DNA, the CDR3 is TGCGCCAGCAGCGGGGGACTAGCGGGCATCGATGAGCAGTTCTTC.

CDR3 nucleotide sequence: TGTGCCAGCAGCTTAGCCGGGGTCTATGGCTACACCTTC. Translated: CASSLAGVYGYTF. The chain links TRBV7-2 to TRBJ1-2; no definite D call. Germline V gene data show CDR1 as SGHTA and CDR2 as FQGNSA. Trimming removed 0 bases from V and 4 bases from J, with 6 bases in between. This CDR3 has 13 amino acids.

V gene TRBV30 combines with J gene TRBJ2-6; TRBD2 agrees at 9 bases. The J segment lost 0 bases and the V segment lost 2 bases, leaving 5 bases of the junction unmatched. Germline V gives CDR1 GTSNPN, CDR2 SVGIG (reference sequence). This CDR3 contains 17 residues. This CDR3 reads CAWSMTSGLSGANVLTF. The DNA of the CDR3 is TGTGCCTGGAGTATGACTAGCGGACTCTCTGGGGCCAACGTCCTGACTTTC.